The T cell receptor beta chain under discussion was sequenced for a study of CD8+ T cells in alopecia areata. CDR1 FNHDT and CDR2 SITEND come from the germline V gene (reference sequence). The CDR3 runs to 15 residues. The V gene lost 5 bases and the J gene lost 1 base, with 14 bases spanning the gap. This clone has just a few counts. Germline and genes: mouse. The read falls 4 residues short of the CDR3 end, and the missing part is taken from the germline J gene. Once RNA had been extracted, it was reverse transcribed into cDNA to act as the sequencing template. The table came from immunoSEQ multiplex PCR; TCRdb's copy has only in-frame clones and leaves some out. The profile covers over 250,000 clones, none occurring a single time. Cells from pooled cutaneous lymph nodes were sorted by CD4, CD8alpha, NKG2D, NKG2ACE and other markers.

This clonotype originated in a C3H/HeJ mouse with alopecia areata. Mouse strain MHC haplotype: H2-k. Sequencing was done on a sample of CD4+ T cells sorted from a lymph node. This rearrangement joins TRBV19 to TRBJ2-5; D perhaps matches TRBD2 (6 bases). CDR3 protein: CASSHSWGYQDTQYF. The covered CDR3 bases are TGTGCCAGCAGCCACTCTTGGGGGTACCAAGAC.